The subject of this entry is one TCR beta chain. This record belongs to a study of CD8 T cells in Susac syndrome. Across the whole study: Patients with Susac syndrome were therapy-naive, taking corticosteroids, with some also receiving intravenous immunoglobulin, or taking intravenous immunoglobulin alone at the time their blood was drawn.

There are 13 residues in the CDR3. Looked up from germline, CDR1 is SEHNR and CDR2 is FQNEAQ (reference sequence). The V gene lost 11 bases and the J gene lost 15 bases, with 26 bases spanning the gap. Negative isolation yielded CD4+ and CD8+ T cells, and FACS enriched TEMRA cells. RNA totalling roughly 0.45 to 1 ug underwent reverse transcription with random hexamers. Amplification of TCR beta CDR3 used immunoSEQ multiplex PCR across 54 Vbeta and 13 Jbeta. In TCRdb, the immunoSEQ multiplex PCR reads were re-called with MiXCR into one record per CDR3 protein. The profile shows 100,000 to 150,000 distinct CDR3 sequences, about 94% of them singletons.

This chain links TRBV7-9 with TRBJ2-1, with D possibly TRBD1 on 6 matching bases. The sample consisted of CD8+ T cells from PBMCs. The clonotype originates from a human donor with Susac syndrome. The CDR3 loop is CAGLDRPDQQPFF. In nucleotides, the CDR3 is TGTGCCGGCCTAGACAGGCCCGACCAACAGCCGTTCTTC.